This TCR beta chain derives from a study of T-cell reconstitution after alpha-beta-depleted transplantation in children. The TCRbeta library incorporated unique molecular identifiers. TCRdb reprocessed the PCR reads via MiXCR and lists one record per CDR3 protein. The table lists about 350,000 distinct CDR3 sequences, roughly 15% of them singletons. This clonotype was counted between two and nine times. The source was PBMCs, collected from the stem cell graft. This sequence was found in a human donor who donated a stem cell graft to a child with Fanconi anemia.

CDR3 amino acids: CASSWAILPDTQYF. The CDR3, as DNA: TGTGCCAGCAGCTGGGCCATCCTTCCAGATACGCAGTATTTT. The chain carries TRBV5-6 and TRBJ2-3; D is uncertain. V was cut by 3 bases and J by 4 bases, with 12 bases left in between. The CDR3 length is 14 residues. The V gene's germline CDR1 is SGHDT and CDR2 YYEEEE.